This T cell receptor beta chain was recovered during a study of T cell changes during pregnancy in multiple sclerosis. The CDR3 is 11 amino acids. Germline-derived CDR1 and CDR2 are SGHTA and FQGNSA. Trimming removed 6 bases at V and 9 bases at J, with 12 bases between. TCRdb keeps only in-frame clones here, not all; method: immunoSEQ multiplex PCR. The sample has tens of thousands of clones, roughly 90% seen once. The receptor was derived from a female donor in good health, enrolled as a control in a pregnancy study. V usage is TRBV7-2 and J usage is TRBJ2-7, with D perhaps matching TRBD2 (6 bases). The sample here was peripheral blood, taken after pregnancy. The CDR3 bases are TGTGCCAGCAGTAACTCCGGGGGGCAGTACTTC. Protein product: CASSNSGGQYF. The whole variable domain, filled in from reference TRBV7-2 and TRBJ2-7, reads GAGVSQSPSNKVTEKGKDVELRCDPISGHTALYWYRQSLGQGLEFLIYFQGNSAPDKSGLPSDRFSAERTGGSVSTLTIQRTQQEDSAVYLCASSNSGGQYFGPGTRLTVT.